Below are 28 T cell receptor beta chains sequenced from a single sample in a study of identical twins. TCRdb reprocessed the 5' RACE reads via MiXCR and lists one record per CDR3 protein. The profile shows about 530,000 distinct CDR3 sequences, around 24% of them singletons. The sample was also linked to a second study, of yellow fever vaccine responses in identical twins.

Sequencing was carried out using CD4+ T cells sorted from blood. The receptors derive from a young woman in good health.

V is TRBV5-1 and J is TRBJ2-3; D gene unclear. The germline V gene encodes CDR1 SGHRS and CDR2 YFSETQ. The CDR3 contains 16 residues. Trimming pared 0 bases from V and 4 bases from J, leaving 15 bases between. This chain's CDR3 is CASSLGGPITADTQYF. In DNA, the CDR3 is TGCGCCAGCAGCTTGGGTGGCCCTATAACCGCAGATACGCAGTATTTT.

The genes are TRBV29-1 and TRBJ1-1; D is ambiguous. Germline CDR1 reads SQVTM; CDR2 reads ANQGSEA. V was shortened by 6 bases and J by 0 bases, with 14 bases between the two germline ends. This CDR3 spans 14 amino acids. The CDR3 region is CSVEWRFMNTEAFF. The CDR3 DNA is TGCAGCGTCGAGTGGAGGTTCATGAACACTGAAGCTTTCTTT. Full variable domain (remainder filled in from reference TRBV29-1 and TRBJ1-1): SAVISQKPSRDICQRGTSLTIQCQVDSQVTMMFWYRQQPGQSLTLIATANQGSEATYESGFVIDKFPISRPNLTFSTLTVSNMSPEDSSIYLCSVEWRFMNTEAFFGQGTRLTVV.

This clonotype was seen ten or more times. The CDR3 DNA follows: TGTGCCAGCGTGGCGAAGCCTGCGGATACGCAGTATTTT. Translated: CASVAKPADTQYF. The chain carries TRBV6-1 and TRBJ2-3; no definite D call. Trimming pared 8 bases from V and 6 bases from J, leaving 15 bases between. The germline V gene encodes CDR1 MNHNS and CDR2 SASEGT. This CDR3 is 13 amino acids long.

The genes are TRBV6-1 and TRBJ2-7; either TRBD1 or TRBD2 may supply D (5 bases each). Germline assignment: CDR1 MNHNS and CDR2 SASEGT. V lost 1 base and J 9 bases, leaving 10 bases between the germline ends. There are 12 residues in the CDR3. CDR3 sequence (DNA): TGTGCCAGCAGTGAAGGAAGGGACGGGCAGTACGTC. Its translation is CASSEGRDGQYV.

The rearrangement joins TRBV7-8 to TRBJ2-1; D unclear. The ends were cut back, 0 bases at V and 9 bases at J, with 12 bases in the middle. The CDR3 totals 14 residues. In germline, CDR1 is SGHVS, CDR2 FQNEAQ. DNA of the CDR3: TGTGCCAGCAGCTTAGCGTCGTGGATCGGTGAGCAGTTCTTC. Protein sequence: CASSLASWIGEQFF.

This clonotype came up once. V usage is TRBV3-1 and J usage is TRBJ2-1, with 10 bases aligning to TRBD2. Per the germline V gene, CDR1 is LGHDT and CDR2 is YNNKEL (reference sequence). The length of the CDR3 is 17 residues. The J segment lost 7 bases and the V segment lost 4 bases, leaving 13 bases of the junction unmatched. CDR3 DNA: TGTGCCAGCAGCCCGGATCCGGGACTAGCGTCGTTGAATGAGCAGTTCTTC. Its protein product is CASSPDPGLASLNEQFF.

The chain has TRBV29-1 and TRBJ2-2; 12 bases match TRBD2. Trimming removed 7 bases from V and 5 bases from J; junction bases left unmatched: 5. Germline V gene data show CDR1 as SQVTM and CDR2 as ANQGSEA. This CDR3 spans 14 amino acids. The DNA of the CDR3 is TGCAGCGCCGGACTAGCGGGGATAACCGGGGAGCTGTTTTTT. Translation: CSAGLAGITGELFF.

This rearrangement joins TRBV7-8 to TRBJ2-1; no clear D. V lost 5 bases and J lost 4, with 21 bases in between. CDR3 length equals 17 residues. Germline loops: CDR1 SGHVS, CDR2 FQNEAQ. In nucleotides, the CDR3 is TGTGCCAGCAGCCCGCTGACGTCTAGGGTCTCGTACAATGAGCAGTTCTTC. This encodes CASSPLTSRVSYNEQFF.

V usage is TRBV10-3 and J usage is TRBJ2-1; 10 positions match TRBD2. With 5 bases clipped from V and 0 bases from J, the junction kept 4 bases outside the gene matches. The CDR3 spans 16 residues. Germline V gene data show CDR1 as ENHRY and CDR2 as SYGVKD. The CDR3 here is CAISYSGGSSYNEQFF. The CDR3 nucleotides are TGTGCCATCAGTTATAGCGGGGGGAGCTCCTACAATGAGCAGTTCTTC.

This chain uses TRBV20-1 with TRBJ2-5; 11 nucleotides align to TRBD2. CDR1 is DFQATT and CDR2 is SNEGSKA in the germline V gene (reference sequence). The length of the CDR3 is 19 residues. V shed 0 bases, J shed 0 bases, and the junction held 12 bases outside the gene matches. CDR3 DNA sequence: TGCAGTGCTAGAGATTCTAGCGGGAGGCAAAAGGGCCACCAAGAGACCCAGTACTTC. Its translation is CSARDSSGRQKGHQETQYF.

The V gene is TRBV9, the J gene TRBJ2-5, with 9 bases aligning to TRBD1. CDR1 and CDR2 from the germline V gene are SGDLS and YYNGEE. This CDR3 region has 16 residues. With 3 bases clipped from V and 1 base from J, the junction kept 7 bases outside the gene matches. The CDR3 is CASSAPGQGPQETQYF. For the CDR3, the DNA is TGTGCCAGCAGCGCACCGGGACAGGGACCCCAAGAGACCCAGTACTTC. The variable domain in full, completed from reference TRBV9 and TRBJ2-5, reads DSGVTQTPKHLITATGQRVTLRCSPRSGDLSVYWYQQSLDQGLQFLIQYYNGEERAKGNILERFSAQQFPDLHSELNLSSLELGDSALYFCASSAPGQGPQETQYFGPGTRLLVL.

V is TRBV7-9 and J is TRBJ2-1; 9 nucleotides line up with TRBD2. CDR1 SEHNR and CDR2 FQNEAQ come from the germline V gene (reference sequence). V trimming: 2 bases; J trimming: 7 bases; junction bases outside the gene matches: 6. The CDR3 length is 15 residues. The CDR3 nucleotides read TGTGCCAGCAGCTTATATGCTAGCGGGGATAATGAGCAGTTCTTC. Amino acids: CASSLYASGDNEQFF. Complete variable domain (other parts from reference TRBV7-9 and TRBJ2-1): DTGVSQNPRHKITKRGQNVTFRCDPISEHNRLYWYRQTLGQGPEFLTYFQNEAQLEKSRLLSDRFSAERPKGSFSTLEIQRTEQGDSAMYLCASSLYASGDNEQFFGPGTRLTVL.

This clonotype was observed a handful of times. The chain's CDR3 is CSAGLAGGPDSYNEQFF. The CDR3 DNA reads TGCAGTGCGGGACTAGCGGGAGGGCCTGACTCCTACAATGAGCAGTTCTTC. The chain recombines TRBV20-1 with TRBJ2-1; 16 positions agree with TRBD2. V lost 6 bases and J lost 0; bases outside the gene matches: 5. CDR3 length equals 17 residues. Germline CDR1 is DFQATT and CDR2 is SNEGSKA (reference sequence).

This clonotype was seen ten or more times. CDR3 in DNA: TGTGCCAGCAGTTTAATCAGGGAAAAAGAGACCCAGTACTTC. Amino acids: CASSLIREKETQYF. The chain uses TRBV12-3 or TRBV12-4 and TRBJ2-5, with a possible D match to TRBD1 (5 bases). With 2 bases removed from V and 3 bases from J, the gap between germline ends came to 10 bases. The CDR3 extends over 14 amino acids.

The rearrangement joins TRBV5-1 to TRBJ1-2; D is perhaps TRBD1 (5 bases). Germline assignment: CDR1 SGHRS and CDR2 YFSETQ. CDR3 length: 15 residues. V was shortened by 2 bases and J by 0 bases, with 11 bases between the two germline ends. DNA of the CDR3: TGCGCCAGCAGCTTAGCTACAGGAGCTAACTATGGCTACACCTTC. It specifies CASSLATGANYGYTF.

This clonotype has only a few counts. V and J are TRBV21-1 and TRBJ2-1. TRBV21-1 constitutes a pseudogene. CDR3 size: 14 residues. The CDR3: CASTDGRSYNEQFF. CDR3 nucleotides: TGTGCCAGCACCGACGGACGGTCCTACAATGAGCAGTTCTTC.

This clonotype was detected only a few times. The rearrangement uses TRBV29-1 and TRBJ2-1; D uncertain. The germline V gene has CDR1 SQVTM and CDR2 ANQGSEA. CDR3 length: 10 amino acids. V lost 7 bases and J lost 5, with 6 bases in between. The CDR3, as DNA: TGCAGCGGACGGAACAATGAGCAGTTCTTC. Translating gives CSGRNNEQFF.

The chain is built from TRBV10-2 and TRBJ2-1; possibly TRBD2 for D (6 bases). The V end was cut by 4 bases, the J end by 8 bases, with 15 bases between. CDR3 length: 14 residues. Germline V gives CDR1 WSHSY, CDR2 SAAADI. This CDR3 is CASSGILAGHEQFF. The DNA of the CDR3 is TGCGCCAGCAGTGGGATACTAGCTGGGCATGAGCAGTTCTTC.

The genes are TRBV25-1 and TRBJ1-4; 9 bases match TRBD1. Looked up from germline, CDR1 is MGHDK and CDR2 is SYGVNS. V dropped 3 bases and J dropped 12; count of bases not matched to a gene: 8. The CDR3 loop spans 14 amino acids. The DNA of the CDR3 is TGTGCCAGCAGTGACCCGACAGGGGGGGATGAACTGTTTTTT. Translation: CASSDPTGGDELFF.

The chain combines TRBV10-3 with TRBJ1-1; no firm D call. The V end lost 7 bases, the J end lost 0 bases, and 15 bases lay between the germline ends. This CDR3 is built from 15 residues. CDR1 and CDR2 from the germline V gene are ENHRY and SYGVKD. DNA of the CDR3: TGTGCCATCACGGAAACAAACTTCATGAACACTGAAGCTTTCTTT. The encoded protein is CAITETNFMNTEAFF.

CDR3 nucleotide sequence: TGTGCCACCAGCAGAGATCAGACAGCCTATGGCTACACCTTC. It yields the protein CATSRDQTAYGYTF. V and J are TRBV15 and TRBJ1-2; a possible D gene is TRBD1 (5 bases). The CDR3 is 14 residues long. Trimming left V 0 bases short and J 4 bases short, with 9 bases between. The germline V gene encodes CDR1 LNHNV and CDR2 YYDKDF (reference sequence).

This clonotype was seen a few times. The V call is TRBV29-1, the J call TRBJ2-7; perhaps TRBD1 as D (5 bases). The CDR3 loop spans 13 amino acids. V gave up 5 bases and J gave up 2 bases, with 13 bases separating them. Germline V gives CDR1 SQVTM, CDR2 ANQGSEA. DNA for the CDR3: TGCAGCGTTATACAGGCGTCAACCTACGAGCAGTACTTC. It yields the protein CSVIQASTYEQYF.

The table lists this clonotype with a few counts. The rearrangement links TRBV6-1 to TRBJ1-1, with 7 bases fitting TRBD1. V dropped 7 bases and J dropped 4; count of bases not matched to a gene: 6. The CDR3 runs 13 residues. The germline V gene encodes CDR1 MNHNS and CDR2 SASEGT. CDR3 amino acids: CASTTGVVTEAFF. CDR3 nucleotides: TGTGCCAGCACCACAGGGGTAGTCACTGAAGCTTTCTTT.

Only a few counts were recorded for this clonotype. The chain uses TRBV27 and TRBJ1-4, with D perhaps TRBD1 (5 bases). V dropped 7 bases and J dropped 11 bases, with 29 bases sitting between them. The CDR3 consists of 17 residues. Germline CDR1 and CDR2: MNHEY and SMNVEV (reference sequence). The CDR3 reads CASTPRGETYNLGKLFF. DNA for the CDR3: TGTGCCAGCACCCCACGGGGGGAGACCTATAACCTCGGGAAACTGTTTTTT. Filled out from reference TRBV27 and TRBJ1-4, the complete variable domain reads EAQVTQNPRYLITVTGKKLTVTCSQNMNHEYMSWYRQDPGLGLRQIYYSMNVEVTDKGDVPEGYKVSRKEKRNFPLILESPSPNQTSLYFCASTPRGETYNLGKLFFGSGTQLSVL.

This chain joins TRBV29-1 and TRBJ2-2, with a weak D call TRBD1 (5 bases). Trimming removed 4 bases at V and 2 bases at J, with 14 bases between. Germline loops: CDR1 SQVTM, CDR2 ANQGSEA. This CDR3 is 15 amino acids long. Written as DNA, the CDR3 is TGCAGCGTTGTTATAGACAGCCGTAACACCGGGGAGCTGTTTTTT. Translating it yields CSVVIDSRNTGELFF.

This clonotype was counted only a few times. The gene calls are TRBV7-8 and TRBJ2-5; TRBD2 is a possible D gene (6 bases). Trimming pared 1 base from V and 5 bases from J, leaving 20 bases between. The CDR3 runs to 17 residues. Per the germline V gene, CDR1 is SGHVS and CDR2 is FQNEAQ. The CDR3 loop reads CASSLGGRGIRIETQYF. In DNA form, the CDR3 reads TGTGCCAGCAGCTTAGGTGGTCGCGGGATTCGTATTGAGACCCAGTACTTC.

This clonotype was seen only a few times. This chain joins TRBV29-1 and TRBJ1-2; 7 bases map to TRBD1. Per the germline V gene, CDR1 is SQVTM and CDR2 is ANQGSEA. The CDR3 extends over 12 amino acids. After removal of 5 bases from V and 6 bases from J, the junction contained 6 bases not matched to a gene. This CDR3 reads CSVNRGEDGYTF. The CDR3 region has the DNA TGCAGCGTTAACAGGGGTGAGGATGGCTACACCTTC.

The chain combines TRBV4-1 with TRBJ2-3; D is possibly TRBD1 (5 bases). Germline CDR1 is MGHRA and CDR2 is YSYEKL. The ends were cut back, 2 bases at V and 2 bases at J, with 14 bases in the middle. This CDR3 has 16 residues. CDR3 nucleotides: TGCGCCAGCAGCCAACCCCCATCGGACATCACAGATACGCAGTATTTT. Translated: CASSQPPSDITDTQYF.